Below are 11 T cell receptor beta chains sequenced from a single sample in a study of control samples from healthy donors and cancer patients. Profiled with immunoSEQ multiplex PCR; TCRdb holds only in-frame clones, not every one. The sample has approximately 80,000 clones, 91% seen once. Sequencing input: blood. These TCRs come from a man aged 30 to 39 in good health.

About this clone itself: Other DNA sequences within the sample encode an identical CDR3. The CDR3 nucleotides read TGTGCCAGCAGCCAAGGTTTTGGTCTAGCGGGGGGGATAACTGGGGCCAACGTCCTGACTTTC. It yields the protein CASSQGFGLAGGITGANVLTF. The chain combines TRBV4-2 with TRBJ2-6; 12 nucleotides align to TRBD2. The germline gives CDR1 LGHNA, CDR2 YNFKEQ. Unmatched junction bases numbered 12, after V lost 1 base and J lost 2 bases. The CDR3 is 21 residues long.

This clone showed up just once. The V gene is TRBV7-3, the J gene TRBJ2-1; D is unresolved. Germline assignment: CDR1 SGHTA and CDR2 FQGTGA. The V gene lost 3 bases and the J gene lost 3 bases, with 12 bases spanning the gap. The CDR3 consists of 15 residues. The CDR3 protein is CASSFPRLGYNEQFF. CDR3 sequence (DNA): TGTGCCAGCAGCTTCCCTAGATTGGGCTACAATGAGCAGTTCTTC.

This clone has more than one count but fewer than ten. V gene TRBV28 combines with J gene TRBJ2-1; TRBD2 agrees at 15 bases. Looked up from germline, CDR1 is MDHEN and CDR2 is SYDVKM. V lost 3 bases and J lost 7; bases outside the gene matches: 22. This CDR3 has 22 residues. CDR3 sequence: CASSFYHGYSITGTSGGNEQFF. In DNA, the CDR3 is TGTGCCAGCAGTTTCTACCACGGATACTCTATTACCGGGACTAGCGGGGGGAATGAGCAGTTCTTC.

The chain is built from TRBV5-1 and TRBJ2-1; TRBD1 is a possible D gene (6 bases). The CDR3 spans 15 residues. V was clipped by 4 bases and J by 1 base, with 12 bases between them. The germline V gene has CDR1 SGHRS and CDR2 YFSETQ. CDR3 in amino acids: CASSPGTSSYNEQFF. The CDR3 coding sequence is TGCGCCAGCAGCCCCGGGACATCGTCCTACAATGAGCAGTTCTTC. The full variable domain, its missing parts supplied by reference TRBV5-1 and TRBJ2-1, is KAGVTQTPRYLIKTRGQQVTLSCSPISGHRSVSWYQQTPGQGLQFLFEYFSETQRNKGNFPGRFSGRQFSNSRSEMNVSTLELGDSALYLCASSPGTSSYNEQFFGPGTRLTVL.

This sequence joins TRBV5-1 and TRBJ1-6; tentatively, D is TRBD1 (5 bases). CDR1 is SGHRS and CDR2 is YFSETQ in the germline V gene. V dropped 5 bases and J dropped 4 bases, with 13 bases sitting between them. The CDR3 spans 15 residues. The chain's CDR3 is CASRSPGPYNSPLHF. The DNA for the CDR3 is TGCGCCAGCAGGTCTCCGGGACCTTATAATTCACCCCTCCACTTT.

The chain is built from TRBV9 and TRBJ1-4; maybe TRBD1 (6 bases). The CDR3 has 15 residues. The ends were cut back, 0 bases at V and 3 bases at J, with 9 bases in the middle. Per germline, CDR1 SGDLS and CDR2 YYNGEE. The CDR3 nucleotides are TGTGCCAGCAGCGTAGCGTCAGGGGCTAATGAAAAACTGTTTTTT. This codes for CASSVASGANEKLFF.

The V call is TRBV28, the J call TRBJ1-6; D is undetermined. Germline V lookup: CDR1 MDHEN, CDR2 SYDVKM. Trimming cost V 7 bases and J 9 bases, with 22 bases left between them. This CDR3 region has 16 residues. CDR3 amino acids: CASIDKYSGGTSPLHF. For the CDR3, the DNA is TGTGCCAGCATCGACAAATACAGCGGAGGTACTTCACCCCTCCACTTT.

The V gene is TRBV7-9, the J gene TRBJ2-2, with D unresolved. CDR3 length: 12 amino acids. Germline lookup yields CDR1 SEHNR and CDR2 FQNEAQ (reference sequence). Trimming cost V 5 bases and J 7 bases, with 8 bases left between them. CDR3 sequence: CASSPNGGELFF. The DNA for the CDR3 is TGTGCCAGCAGCCCCAACGGCGGGGAGCTGTTTTTT.

The chain combines TRBV12-5 with TRBJ1-5; a weak D match, TRBD1 (6 bases). With 7 bases removed from V and 3 bases from J, the gap between germline ends came to 10 bases. This CDR3 is built from 13 residues. The germline V gene encodes CDR1 LGHNT and CDR2 FRNRAP. The CDR3 DNA follows: TGTGCTAGTGAGGACAGCCCCAATCAGCCCCAGCATTTT. Its protein is CASEDSPNQPQHF.

This clone was picked up a small number of times. This chain joins TRBV2 and TRBJ1-5, with a tentative D call TRBD1 (5 bases). Germline lookup yields CDR1 SNHLY and CDR2 FYNNEI. V gave up 2 bases and J gave up 7 bases, with 12 bases separating them. This CDR3 contains 14 residues. CDR3 loop: CASSEFGGRQPQHF. Here the CDR3 DNA reads TGTGCCAGCAGTGAATTTGGGGGGAGGCAGCCCCAGCATTTT.

The rearrangement joins TRBV25-1 to TRBJ2-7, with 10 bases that match TRBD2. The CDR3 contains 15 residues. Per the germline V gene, CDR1 is MGHDK and CDR2 is SYGVNS. V trimming: 2 bases; J trimming: 4 bases; junction bases outside the gene matches: 5. The CDR3 DNA follows: TGTGCCAGCAGTGAACTTCTAGCGGGAGCTTACGAGCAGTACTTC. It is translated as CASSELLAGAYEQYF.